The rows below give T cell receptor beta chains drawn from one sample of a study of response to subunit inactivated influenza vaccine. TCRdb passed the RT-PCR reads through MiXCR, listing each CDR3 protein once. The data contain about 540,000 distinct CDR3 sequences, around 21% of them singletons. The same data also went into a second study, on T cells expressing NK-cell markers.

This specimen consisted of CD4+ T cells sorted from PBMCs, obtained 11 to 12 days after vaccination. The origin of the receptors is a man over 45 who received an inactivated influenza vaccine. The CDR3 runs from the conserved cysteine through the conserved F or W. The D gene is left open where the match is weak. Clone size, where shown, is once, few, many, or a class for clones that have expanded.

DNA: TGCAGTGCTAGAGAGCGGGGCGTAAAAAACAATGAGCAGTTCTTC
CDR3: CSARERGVKNNEQFF
D: -
length: 15
size: few
V: TRBV20-1
J: TRBJ2-1

DNA: TGTGCCACCAGCAGAGCGAGGGGGTGGGATACGCAGTATTTT
CDR3: CATSRARGWDTQYF
D: -
length: 14
size: few
V: TRBV15
J: TRBJ2-3

DNA: TGCGCCAGCAGAGGATTGCAGGGAGGGAGGTACGAGCAGTACTTC
CDR3: CASRGLQGGRYEQYF
D: TRBD2
length: 15
size: few
V: TRBV4-1
J: TRBJ2-7

DNA: TGTGCCAGCAGCTTAGGGATTACTTGGGATGAGCAGTTCTTC
CDR3: CASSLGITWDEQFF
D: -
length: 14
size: many
V: TRBV11-2
J: TRBJ2-1

DNA: TGTGCCAGCAGCGTAGGGTCCTTGGAGGGACCCCAGCATTTT
CDR3: CASSVGSLEGPQHF
D: -
length: 14
size: -
V: TRBV9
J: TRBJ1-5

DNA: TGTGCCAGCAGTTCCCCTGGACGGATCTACGAGCAGTACTTC
CDR3: CASSSPGRIYEQYF
D: -
length: 14
size: many
V: TRBV12-3/TRBV12-4
J: TRBJ2-7

DNA: TGTGCCAGCAGCTTTAGTGGGGCCACCGGGGAGCTGTTTTTT
CDR3: CASSFSGATGELFF
D: -
length: 14
size: -
V: TRBV11-3
J: TRBJ2-2

DNA: TGTGCCAGCAGCTTGCGGGCGGGTGGAGACATTCAGTACTTC
CDR3: CASSLRAGGDIQYF
D: -
length: 14
size: few
V: TRBV5-6
J: TRBJ2-4

DNA: TGCGCCAGCAGGAATGCCGCCCAAGAGACCCAGTACTTC
CDR3: CASRNAAQETQYF
D: -
length: 13
size: -
V: TRBV10-2
J: TRBJ2-5

DNA: TGCGCCAGCAGCCAAAGGCTAGGCTTAGCCACCGGGGAGCTGTTTTTT
CDR3: CASSQRLGLATGELFF
D: -
length: 16
size: few
V: TRBV4-3
J: TRBJ2-2

DNA: TGTGCCAGCAGCCGAAGGGACGGGGGGATGTCTTACAATGAGCAGTTCTTC
CDR3: CASSRRDGGMSYNEQFF
D: TRBD2
length: 17
size: few
V: TRBV14
J: TRBJ2-1

DNA: TGTGCCAGCAGCTGGAGGACGGGACATCAAGCCTACGAGCAGTACTTC
CDR3: CASSWRTGHQAYEQYF
D: -
length: 16
size: few
V: TRBV5-6
J: TRBJ2-7

DNA: TGTGCCAGCAGCCCTGGGAGGACAGGGGGAAGCTATGGCTACACCTTC
CDR3: CASSPGRTGGSYGYTF
D: TRBD1
length: 16
size: -
V: TRBV7-2
J: TRBJ1-2

DNA: TGTGCCTGGAGTGTACCCGGGGAAGCTTTCTTT
CDR3: CAWSVPGEAFF
D: -
length: 11
size: few
V: TRBV30
J: TRBJ1-1

DNA: TGTGCCAGCTCACCACCGGGACTAGCTGGAGAGACCCAGTACTTC
CDR3: CASSPPGLAGETQYF
D: TRBD2
length: 15
size: many
V: TRBV18
J: TRBJ2-5

DNA: TGCAGTGCTAGAGATCAGGGGCAGGAAGCTTTCTTT
CDR3: CSARDQGQEAFF
D: -
length: 12
size: -
V: TRBV20-1
J: TRBJ1-1

DNA: TGCAGTGCTAGAGGGACTACCCGACTATCGACCCAGTACTTC
CDR3: CSARGTTRLSTQYF
D: -
length: 14
size: few
V: TRBV20-1
J: TRBJ2-5